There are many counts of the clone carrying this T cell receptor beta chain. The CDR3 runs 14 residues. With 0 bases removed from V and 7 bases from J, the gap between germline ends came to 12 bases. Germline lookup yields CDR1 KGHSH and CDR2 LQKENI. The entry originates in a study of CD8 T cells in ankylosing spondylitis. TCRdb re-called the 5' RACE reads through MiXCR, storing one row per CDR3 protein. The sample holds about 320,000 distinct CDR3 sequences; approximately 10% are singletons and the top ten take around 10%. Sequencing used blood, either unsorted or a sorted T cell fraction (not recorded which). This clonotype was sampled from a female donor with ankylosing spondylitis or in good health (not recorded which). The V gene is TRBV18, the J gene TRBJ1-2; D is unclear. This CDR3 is CASSPPIPDAGYTF. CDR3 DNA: TGTGCCAGCTCACCACCAATACCTGACGCTGGCTACACCTTC.